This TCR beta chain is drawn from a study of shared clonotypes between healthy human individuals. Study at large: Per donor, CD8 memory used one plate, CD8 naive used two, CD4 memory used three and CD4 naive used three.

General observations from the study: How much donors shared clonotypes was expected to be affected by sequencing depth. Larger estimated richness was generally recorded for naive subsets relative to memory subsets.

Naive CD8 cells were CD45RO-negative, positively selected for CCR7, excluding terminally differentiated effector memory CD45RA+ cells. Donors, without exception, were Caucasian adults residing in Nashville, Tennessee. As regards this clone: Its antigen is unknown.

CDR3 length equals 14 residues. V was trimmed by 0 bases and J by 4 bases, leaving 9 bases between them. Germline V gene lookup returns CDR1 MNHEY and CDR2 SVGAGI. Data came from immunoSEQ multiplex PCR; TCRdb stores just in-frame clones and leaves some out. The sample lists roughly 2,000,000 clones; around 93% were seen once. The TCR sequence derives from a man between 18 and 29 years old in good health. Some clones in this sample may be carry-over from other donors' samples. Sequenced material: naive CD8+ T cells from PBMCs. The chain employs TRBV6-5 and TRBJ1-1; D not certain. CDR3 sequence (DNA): TGTGCCAGCAGTTACTCAGAGAGAGCCACTGAAGCTTTCTTT. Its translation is CASSYSERATEAFF.